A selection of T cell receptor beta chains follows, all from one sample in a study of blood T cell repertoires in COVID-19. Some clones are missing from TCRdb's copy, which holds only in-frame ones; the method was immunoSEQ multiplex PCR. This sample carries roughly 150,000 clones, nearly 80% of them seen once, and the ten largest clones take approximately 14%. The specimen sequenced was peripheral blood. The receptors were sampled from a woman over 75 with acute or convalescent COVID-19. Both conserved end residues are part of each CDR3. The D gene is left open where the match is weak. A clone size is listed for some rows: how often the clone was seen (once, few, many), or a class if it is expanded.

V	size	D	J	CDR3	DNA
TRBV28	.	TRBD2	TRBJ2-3	CASSLTSGGEDTQYF	TGTGCCAGCAGTCTTACTAGCGGGGGGGAGGATACGCAGTATTTT
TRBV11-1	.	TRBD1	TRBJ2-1	CASSRWGQSSYNEQFF	TGTGCCAGCAGTCGATGGGGACAGAGCTCCTACAATGAGCAGTTCTTC
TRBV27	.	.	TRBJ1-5	CASSLRAGASNQPQHF	TGTGCCAGCAGTTTGCGTGCAGGGGCATCGAATCAGCCCCAGCATTTT
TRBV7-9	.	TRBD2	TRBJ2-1	CASSLTSGRAESGFF	TGTGCCAGCAGCTTAACTAGCGGGAGGGCCGAGTCTGGATTCTTC
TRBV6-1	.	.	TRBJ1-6	CASSSGSLALHF	TGTGCCAGCAGTTCAGGCAGCTTGGCCCTCCACTTT
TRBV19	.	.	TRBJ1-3	CASSASRQGNTIYF	TGTGCCAGTAGTGCATCCCGACAGGGAAACACCATATATTTT
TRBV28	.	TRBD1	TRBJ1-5	CASTLTGGQPQHF	TGTGCCAGCACCCTGACAGGGGGTCAGCCCCAGCATTTT
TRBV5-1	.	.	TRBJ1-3	CASSPGHNSGNTIYF	TGCGCCAGCAGCCCGGGACATAACTCTGGAAACACCATATATTTT
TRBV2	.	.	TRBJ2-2	CASSDRLGELFF	TGTGCCAGCAGTGACAGGTTGGGGGAGCTGTTTTTT
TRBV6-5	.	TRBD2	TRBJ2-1	CASSGLAEAYNEQFF	TGTGCCAGCAGCGGACTAGCGGAGGCGTACAATGAGCAGTTCTTC
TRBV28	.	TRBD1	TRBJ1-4	CASRHGTGGDEKLFF	TGTGCCAGCAGACATGGGACAGGGGGGGATGAAAAACTGTTTTTT
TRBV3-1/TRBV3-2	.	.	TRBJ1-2	CASSQVQGNLYGYTF	TGTGCCAGCAGCCAAGTTCAGGGCAACCTCTATGGCTACACCTTC
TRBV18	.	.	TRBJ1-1	CASSPGENTEAFF	TGTGCCAGCTCACCAGGAGAAAACACTGAAGCTTTCTTT
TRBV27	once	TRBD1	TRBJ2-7	CASGTGVKHEQYF	TGTGCCAGCGGGACAGGGGTTAAGCACGAGCAGTACTTC
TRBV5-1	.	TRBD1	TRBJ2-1	CASSTGTGYNEQFF	TGCGCCAGCAGCACCGGGACAGGGTACAATGAGCAGTTCTTC
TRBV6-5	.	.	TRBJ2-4	CASIGGAGAKNIQYF	TGTGCCAGCATTGGGGGGGCGGGGGCCAAAAACATTCAGTACTTC
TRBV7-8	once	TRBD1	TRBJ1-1	CASSLTGGGSTEAFF	TGTGCCAGCAGCTTGACAGGGGGCGGGAGCACTGAAGCTTTCTTT
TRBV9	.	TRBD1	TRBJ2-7	CASSVEAGTGIYEQYF	TGTGCCAGCAGCGTAGAGGCCGGGACAGGGATCTACGAGCAGTACTTC
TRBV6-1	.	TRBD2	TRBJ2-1	CASSEIAGLYNEQFF	TGTGCCAGCAGTGAAATAGCGGGACTATACAATGAGCAGTTCTTC
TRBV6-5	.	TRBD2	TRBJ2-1	CASSYSRLAVYNEQFF	TGTGCCAGCAGTTACTCAAGACTAGCGGTTTACAATGAGCAGTTCTTC
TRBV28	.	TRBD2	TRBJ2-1	CASSLWTSGRINEQFF	TGTGCCAGCAGTCTCTGGACTAGCGGGAGAATCAATGAGCAGTTCTTC
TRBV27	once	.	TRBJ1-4	CASSLIQSRGQVEKLFF	TGTGCCAGCAGTTTGATACAGTCGCGGGGCCAGGTGGAAAAACTGTTTTTT
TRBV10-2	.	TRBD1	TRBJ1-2	CASSYLQGSYGYTF	TGCGCCAGCAGTTATTTACAGGGGAGCTATGGCTACACCTTC
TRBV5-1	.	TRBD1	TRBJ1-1	CASSTTGGMNTEAFF	TGCGCCAGCAGCACGACAGGGGGCATGAACACTGAAGCTTTCTTT
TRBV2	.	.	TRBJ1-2	CASSEVNNYGYTF	TGTGCCAGCAGTGAAGTCAATAACTATGGCTACACCTTC
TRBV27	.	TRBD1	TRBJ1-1	CASSQMTGRGSYYTEAFF	TGTGCCAGCAGTCAAATGACAGGGAGAGGGAGTTATTACACTGAAGCTTTCTTT
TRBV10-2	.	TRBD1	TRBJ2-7	CASSAWDRENEQYF	TGCGCCAGCAGCGCCTGGGACAGGGAGAACGAGCAGTACTTC
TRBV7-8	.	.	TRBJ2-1	CASSPRLVYNEQFF	TGTGCCAGCAGCCCCCGGCTAGTGTACAATGAGCAGTTCTTC
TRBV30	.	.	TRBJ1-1	CAWKAGGNTEAFF	TGTGCCTGGAAGGCGGGGGGGAACACTGAAGCTTTCTTT
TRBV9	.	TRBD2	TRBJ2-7	CASSAAGTTYEQYF	TGTGCCAGCAGCGCGGCCGGGACTACCTACGAGCAGTACTTC
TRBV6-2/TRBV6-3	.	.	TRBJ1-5	CASSPTGFSNQPQHF	TGTGCCAGCAGCCCAACAGGGTTCAGCAATCAGCCCCAGCATTTT
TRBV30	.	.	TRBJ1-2	CAWNRAGVNYGYTF	TGTGCCTGGAATCGAGCGGGCGTAAACTATGGCTACACCTTC
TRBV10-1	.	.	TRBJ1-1	CASSSDSNTEAFF	TGCGCCAGCAGTTCCGACAGCAACACTGAAGCTTTCTTT
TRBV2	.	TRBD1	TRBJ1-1	CASRLGQGAGTEAFF	TGTGCCAGCAGACTTGGACAGGGGGCAGGCACTGAAGCTTTCTTT
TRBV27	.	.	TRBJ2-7	CASGLGGGAKGSYEQYF	TGTGCCAGCGGGTTGGGGGGAGGAGCTAAGGGATCCTACGAGCAGTACTTC
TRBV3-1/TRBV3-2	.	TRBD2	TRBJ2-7	CASRLSGSSYEQYF	TGTGCCAGCAGACTTAGCGGGAGCTCCTACGAGCAGTACTTC
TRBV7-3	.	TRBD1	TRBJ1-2	CASSSGTGFRGYTF	TGTGCCAGCAGCTCCGGGACAGGGTTCCGTGGCTACACCTTC
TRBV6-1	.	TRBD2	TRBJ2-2	CASSEALGTSGAGELFF	TGTGCCAGCAGTGAAGCGCTTGGAACTAGCGGGGCCGGGGAGCTGTTTTTT
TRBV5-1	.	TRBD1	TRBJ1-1	CASSPRDRNTEAFF	TGCGCCAGCAGCCCCCGGGACAGGAACACTGAAGCTTTCTTT
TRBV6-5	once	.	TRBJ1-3	CASSYLGLGDTIYF	TGTGCCAGCAGTTACTTGGGACTTGGGGACACCATATATTTT
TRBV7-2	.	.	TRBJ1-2	CASSLIADESTF	TGTGCCAGCAGCTTAATAGCCGATGAGAGCACCTTC
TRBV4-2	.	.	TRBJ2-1	CASSLAGYNEQFF	TGTGCCAGCAGCCTGGCGGGGTACAATGAGCAGTTCTTC